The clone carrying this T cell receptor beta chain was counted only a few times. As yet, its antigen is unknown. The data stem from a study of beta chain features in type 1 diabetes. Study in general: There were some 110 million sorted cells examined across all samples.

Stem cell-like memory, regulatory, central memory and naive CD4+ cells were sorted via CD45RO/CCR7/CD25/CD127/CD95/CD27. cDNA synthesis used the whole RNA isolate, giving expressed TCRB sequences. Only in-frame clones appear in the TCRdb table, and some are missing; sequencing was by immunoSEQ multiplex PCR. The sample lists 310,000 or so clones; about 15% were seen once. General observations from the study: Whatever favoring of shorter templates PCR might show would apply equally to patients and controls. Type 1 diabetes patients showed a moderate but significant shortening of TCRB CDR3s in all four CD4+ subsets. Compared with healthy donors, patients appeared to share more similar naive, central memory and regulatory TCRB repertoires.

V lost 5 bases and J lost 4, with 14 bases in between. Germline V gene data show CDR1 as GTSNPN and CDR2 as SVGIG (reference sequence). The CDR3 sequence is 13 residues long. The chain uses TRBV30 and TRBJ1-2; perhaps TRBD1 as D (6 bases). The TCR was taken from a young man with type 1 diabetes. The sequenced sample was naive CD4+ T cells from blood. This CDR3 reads CAWVPDSLYGYTF. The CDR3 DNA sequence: TGTGCCTGGGTTCCGGACAGCCTCTATGGCTACACCTTC.